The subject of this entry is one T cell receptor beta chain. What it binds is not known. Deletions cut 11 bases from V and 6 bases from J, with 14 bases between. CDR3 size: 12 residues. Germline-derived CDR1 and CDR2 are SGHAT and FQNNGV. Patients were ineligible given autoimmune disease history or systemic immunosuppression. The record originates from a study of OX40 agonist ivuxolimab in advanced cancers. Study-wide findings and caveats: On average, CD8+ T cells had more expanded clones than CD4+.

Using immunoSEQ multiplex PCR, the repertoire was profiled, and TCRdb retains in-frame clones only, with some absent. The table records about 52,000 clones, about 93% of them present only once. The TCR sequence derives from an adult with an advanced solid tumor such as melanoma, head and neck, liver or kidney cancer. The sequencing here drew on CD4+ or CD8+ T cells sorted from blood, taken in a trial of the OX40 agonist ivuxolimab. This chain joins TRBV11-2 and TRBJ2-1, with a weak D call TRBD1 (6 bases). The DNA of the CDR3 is TGTGCCGGCTCCAGGGGTTTCAATGAGCAGTTCTTC. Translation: CAGSRGFNEQFF. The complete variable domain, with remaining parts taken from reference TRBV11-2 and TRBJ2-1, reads EAGVAQSPRYKIIEKRQSVAFWCNPISGHATLYWYQQILGQGPKLLIQFQNNGVVDDSQLPKDRFSAERLKGVDSTLKIQPAKLEDSAVYLCAGSRGFNEQFFGPGTRLTVL.